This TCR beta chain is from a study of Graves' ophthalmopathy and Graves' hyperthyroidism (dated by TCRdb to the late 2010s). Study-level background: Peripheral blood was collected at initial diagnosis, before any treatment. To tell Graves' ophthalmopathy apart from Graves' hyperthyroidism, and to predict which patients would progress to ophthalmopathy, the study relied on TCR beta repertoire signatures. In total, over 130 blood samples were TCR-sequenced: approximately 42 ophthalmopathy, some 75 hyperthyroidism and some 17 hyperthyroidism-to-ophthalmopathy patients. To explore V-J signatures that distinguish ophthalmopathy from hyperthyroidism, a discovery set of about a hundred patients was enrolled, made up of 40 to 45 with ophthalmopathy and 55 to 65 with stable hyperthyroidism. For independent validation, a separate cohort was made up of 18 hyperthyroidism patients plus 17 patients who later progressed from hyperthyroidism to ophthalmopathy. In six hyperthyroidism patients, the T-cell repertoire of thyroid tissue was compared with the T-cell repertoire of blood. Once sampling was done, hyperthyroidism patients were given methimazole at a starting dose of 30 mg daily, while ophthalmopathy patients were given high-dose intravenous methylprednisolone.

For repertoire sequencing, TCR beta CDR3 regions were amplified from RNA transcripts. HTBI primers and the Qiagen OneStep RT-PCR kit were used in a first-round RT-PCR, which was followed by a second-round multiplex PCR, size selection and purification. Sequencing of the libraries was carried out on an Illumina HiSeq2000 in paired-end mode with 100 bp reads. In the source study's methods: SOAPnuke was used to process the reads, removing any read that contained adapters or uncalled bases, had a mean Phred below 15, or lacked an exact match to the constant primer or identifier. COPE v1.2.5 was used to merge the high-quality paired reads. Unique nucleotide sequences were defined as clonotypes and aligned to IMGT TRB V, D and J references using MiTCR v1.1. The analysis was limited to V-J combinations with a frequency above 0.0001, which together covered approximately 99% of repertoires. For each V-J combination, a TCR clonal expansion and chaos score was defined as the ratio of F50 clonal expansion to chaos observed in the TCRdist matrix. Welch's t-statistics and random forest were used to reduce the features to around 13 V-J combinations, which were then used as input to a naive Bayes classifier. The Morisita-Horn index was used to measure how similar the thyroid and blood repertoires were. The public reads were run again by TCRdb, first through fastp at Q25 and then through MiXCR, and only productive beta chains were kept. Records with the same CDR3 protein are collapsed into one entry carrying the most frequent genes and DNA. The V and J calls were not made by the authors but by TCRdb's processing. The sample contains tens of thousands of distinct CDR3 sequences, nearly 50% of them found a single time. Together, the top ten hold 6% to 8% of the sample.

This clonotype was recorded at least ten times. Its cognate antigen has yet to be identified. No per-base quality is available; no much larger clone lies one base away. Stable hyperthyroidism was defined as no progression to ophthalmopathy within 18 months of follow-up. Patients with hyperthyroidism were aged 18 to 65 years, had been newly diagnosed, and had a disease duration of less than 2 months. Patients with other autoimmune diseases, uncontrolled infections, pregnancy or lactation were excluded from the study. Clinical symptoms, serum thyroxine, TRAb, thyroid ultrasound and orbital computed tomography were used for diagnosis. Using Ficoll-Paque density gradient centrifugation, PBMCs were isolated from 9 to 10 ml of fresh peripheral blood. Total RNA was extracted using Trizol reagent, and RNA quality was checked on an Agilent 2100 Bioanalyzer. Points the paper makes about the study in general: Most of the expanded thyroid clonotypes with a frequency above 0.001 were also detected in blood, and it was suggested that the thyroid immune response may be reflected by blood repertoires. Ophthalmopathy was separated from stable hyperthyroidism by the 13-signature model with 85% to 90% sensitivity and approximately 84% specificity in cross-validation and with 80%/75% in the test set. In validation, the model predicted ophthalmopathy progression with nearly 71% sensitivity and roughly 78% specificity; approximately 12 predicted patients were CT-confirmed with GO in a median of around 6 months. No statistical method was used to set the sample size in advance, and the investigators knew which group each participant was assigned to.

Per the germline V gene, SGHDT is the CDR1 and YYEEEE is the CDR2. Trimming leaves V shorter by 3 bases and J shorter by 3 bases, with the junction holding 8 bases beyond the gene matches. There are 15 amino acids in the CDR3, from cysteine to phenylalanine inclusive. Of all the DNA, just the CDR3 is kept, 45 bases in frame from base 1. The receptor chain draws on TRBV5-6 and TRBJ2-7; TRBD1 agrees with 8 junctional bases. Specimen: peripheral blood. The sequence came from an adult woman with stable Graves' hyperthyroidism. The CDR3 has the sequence CASSWTGSPYYEQYF. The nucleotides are TGTGCCAGCAGCTGGACAGGGTCTCCCTACTACGAGCAGTACTTC.